Presented here are 8 T cell receptor beta chains from one specimen sequenced in a study of T cells after posttransplantation cyclophosphamide. Profiled with immunoSEQ multiplex PCR; TCRdb holds only in-frame clones, not every one. Of tens of thousands of clones listed, 95% to 98% were seen once; the top ten hold around 0.15%. The naive gate required viable CD3+CD4+ or CD3+CD8+ cells with CCR7+CD45RA+CD45RO-CD95-CD27+CD28+ phenotype. The sequenced sample consisted of naive CD4+ T cells sorted from PBMCs. These receptors originate from a man aged 50-60 years in good health, CMV-negative, and a related stem cell transplant donor.

The chain links TRBV9 to TRBJ1-5, with D possibly being TRBD1 (6 bases). Trimming removed 4 bases from V and 4 bases from J, with 15 bases in between. The CDR3 is made up of 15 amino acids. CDR1 and CDR2 (germline): SGDLS, YYNGEE. The CDR3 loop is CASSPGVGGNQPQHF. Written as DNA, the CDR3 is TGTGCCAGCAGCCCAGGGGTGGGGGGGAATCAGCCCCAGCATTTT.

The V and J genes are TRBV2 and TRBJ2-2; D may be TRBD1 (5 bases). CDR1 and CDR2 (germline): SNHLY, FYNNEI. Trimming removed 5 bases at V and 4 bases at J, with 14 bases between. CDR3 length: 15 residues. The CDR3 DNA is TGTGCCAGCAGTCGATCCGACAGTGGCACCGGGGAGCTGTTTTTT. Its translation: CASSRSDSGTGELFF.

The chain joins TRBV7-2 to TRBJ1-6; D perhaps matches TRBD1 (6 bases). CDR3 length: 12 amino acids. V was shortened by 2 bases and J by 13 bases, with 9 bases between the two germline ends. Germline CDR1 reads SGHTA; CDR2 reads FQGNSA. CDR3: CASSLLGAPLHF. DNA for the CDR3: TGTGCCAGCAGCTTACTGGGGGCGCCCCTCCACTTT.

The gene calls are TRBV6-6 and TRBJ1-2; D not resolved. Trimming removed 5 bases at V and 0 bases at J, with 16 bases between. CDR3 length equals 16 residues. Germline CDR1 and CDR2: MNHNY and SVGAGI (reference sequence). The CDR3 protein is CASSTTRTGANYGYTF. The DNA of the CDR3 is TGTGCCAGCAGTACTACCCGGACGGGAGCTAACTATGGCTACACCTTC.

The V call is TRBV30, the J call TRBJ1-5, with 7 bases matching TRBD1. Losses at the gene ends were 3 bases for V and 0 bases for J; bases not matched to a gene: 11. The CDR3 contains 17 residues. Germline lookup yields CDR1 GTSNPN and CDR2 SVGIG (reference sequence). CDR3 amino acids: CAWRGKRDRNSNQPQHF. In nucleotides, the CDR3 is TGTGCCTGGAGGGGGAAGAGGGACAGAAATAGCAATCAGCCCCAGCATTTT.

V is TRBV5-1 and J is TRBJ1-3; no reliable D call. V was pared by 0 bases and J by 0 bases, with 7 bases between. Germline-derived CDR1 and CDR2 are SGHRS and YFSETQ. CDR3 length: 15 residues. The DNA of the CDR3 is TGCGCCAGCAGCTTGGAGCCCGGCTCTGGAAACACCATATATTTT. Protein: CASSLEPGSGNTIYF.

CDR3 amino acids: CASIDGGKAEQFF. CDR3 DNA sequence: TGCGCCAGCATCGACGGGGGTAAGGCTGAGCAGTTCTTC. The chain has TRBV5-1 and TRBJ2-1; D perhaps matches TRBD2 (6 bases). There are 13 residues in the CDR3. Looked up from germline, CDR1 is SGHRS and CDR2 is YFSETQ. The V gene lost 6 bases and the J gene lost 9 bases, with 16 bases spanning the gap.

J is TRBJ1-1 and V is TRBV19; 8 bases are shared with TRBD1. With V trimmed by 5 bases and J by 0 bases, 11 bases remained unmatched. Germline CDR1 and CDR2: LNHDA and SQIVND (reference sequence). The CDR3 is made up of 17 amino acids. The CDR3 DNA sequence: TGTGCCAGTAGTCCCCCCCGACAGGGGCCAATGAACACTGAAGCTTTCTTT. Encoded protein: CASSPPRQGPMNTEAFF.